Listed below are T cell receptor beta chains from one sample, sequenced in a study of blood T cells in healthy people across ages. Via MiXCR, TCRdb re-called the 5' RACE reads, giving one row per CDR3 protein. Here the sample spans around 1.5 million distinct CDR3 sequences, around 42% being singletons. Material for sequencing was blood. The receptors here all came from a woman aged 18-29 years in good health. CDR3s include the opening cysteine and the closing phenylalanine or tryptophan. A D gene is named only where the DNA matches it firmly. Only part of the rows carry a size: once, few, many, or a class if the clone is expanded.

NA,TRBJ2-7,NA,TRBV6-1,TGTGCCAGCAGTGACATGACCGCAAGGGCGTCCTACGAGCAGTACTTC,CASSDMTARASYEQYF
NA,TRBJ2-4,NA,TRBV5-5,TGTGCCAGCAGCTTGCTGGGGGGCAACGAAAACATTCAGTACTTC,CASSLLGGNENIQYF
NA,TRBJ2-3,NA,TRBV12-3/TRBV12-4,TGTGCCAGCAGTCCTATAGCATCGGAGTCGAGCACAGATACGCAGTATTTT,CASSPIASESSTDTQYF
NA,TRBJ2-3,few,TRBV12-3/TRBV12-4,TGTGCCAGCAGTATCAACACAGATACGCAGTATTTT,CASSINTDTQYF
NA,TRBJ2-7,NA,TRBV11-2,TGTGCCAGCAGCCGCCCGGGGGCCTACTACGAGCAGTACTTC,CASSRPGAYYEQYF
TRBD2,TRBJ2-7,once,TRBV6-5,TGTGCCAGCTCCCTTTACGGGACTAATTACGAGCAGTACTTC,CASSLYGTNYEQYF
TRBD2,TRBJ2-1,NA,TRBV12-3/TRBV12-4,TGTGCCAGCAGCCACCGACTAGCTGAGCAGTTCTTC,CASSHRLAEQFF
TRBD2,TRBJ2-7,NA,TRBV5-1,TGCGCCAGCAGCTACGGACTAGCGGGAGCCCTGTACTACGAGCAGTACTTC,CASSYGLAGALYYEQYF
NA,TRBJ1-5,NA,TRBV9,TGTGCCAGCAGCGTAGGAGGCGAAAAGTCGCCCCAGCATTTT,CASSVGGEKSPQHF
NA,TRBJ1-4,few,TRBV12-3/TRBV12-4,TGTGCCAGCGGACCTGGACTTAAGCAAGGAAAACTGTTTTTT,CASGPGLKQGKLFF
NA,TRBJ2-5,once,TRBV30,TGTGCCTGGAGTGTACGTTGGGAGACCCAGTACTTC,CAWSVRWETQYF
TRBD2,TRBJ2-1,NA,TRBV20-1,TGCAGTGCTAGCGTTCTAGCGGGAGTGGCTGAGCAGTTCTTC,CSASVLAGVAEQFF
TRBD2,TRBJ2-5,NA,TRBV27,TGTGCCAGCAGTTTAGATCCAGCGGGGGGGGAGACCCAGTACTTC,CASSLDPAGGETQYF
NA,TRBJ2-3,many,TRBV4-2,TGTGCCAGCAGCCAAGATTTAGGGCGGGATACGCAGTATTTT,CASSQDLGRDTQYF
TRBD1,TRBJ2-7,few,TRBV4-1,TGCGCCAGCAGCCAAGGGACAGGGGGCAATATCTTCTACAATGAGCAGTACTTC,CASSQGTGGNIFYNEQYF
TRBD1,TRBJ2-5,once,TRBV20-1,TGCAGTGCTAGAGATCGAACAGGGGGCGCAGAGACCCAGTACTTC,CSARDRTGGAETQYF
NA,TRBJ2-7,NA,TRBV6-6,TGTGCCAGCAGTTCCCCCGGGAGCGCCTACGAGCAGTACTTC,CASSSPGSAYEQYF
NA,TRBJ1-1,NA,TRBV20-1,TGCAGTGCTAGAGAGGGTGGAAGCACTGAAGCTTTCTTT,CSAREGGSTEAFF
NA,TRBJ2-1,NA,TRBV6-5,TGTGCCAGCAGTTACGCCGGGGAGTGTGACAATGAGCAGTTCTTC,CASSYAGECDNEQFF
NA,TRBJ2-6,NA,TRBV5-1,TGCGCCAGCAGCTTGGTCCCGGAAACTCTGGGGGCCAACGTCCTGACTTTC,CASSLVPETLGANVLTF
TRBD2,TRBJ2-3,NA,TRBV5-1,TGCGCCAGCAGCTTCGCGGGGGGCGAAACAGATACGCAGTATTTT,CASSFAGGETDTQYF
TRBD2,TRBJ2-3,few,TRBV20-1,TGCAGTGCCATATCCGGGACTAGCGGCGCAGATACGCAGTATTTT,CSAISGTSGADTQYF
NA,TRBJ1-5,NA,TRBV20-1,TGCAGTGCTAGTCTGGAGCCTTATAGCAATCAGCCCCAGCATTTT,CSASLEPYSNQPQHF
NA,TRBJ2-7,NA,TRBV27,TGTGCCAGATGTCCGGGGCGGACGGGGTACGAGCAGTACTTC,CARCPGRTGYEQYF
TRBD2,TRBJ2-1,NA,TRBV9,TGTGCCAGCAGCGTAGCGGCGGGAGGAACTGAGCAGTTCTTC,CASSVAAGGTEQFF
NA,TRBJ1-5,few,TRBV5-5,TGTGCCAGCAGCCCGGGGTTCGGCAATCAGCCCCAGCATTTT,CASSPGFGNQPQHF
TRBD2,TRBJ2-5,few,TRBV3-1,TGTGCCAGCAGCCAGCGGACTAGCGAAGAGCAGTACTTC,CASSQRTSEEQYF
TRBD2,TRBJ2-3,NA,TRBV7-2,TGTGCCAGCAGTTCAAAACTAGCGGGGGAATGGGGCACAGATACGCAGTATTTT,CASSSKLAGEWGTDTQYF
NA,TRBJ2-1,few,TRBV20-1,TGCAGTGCTAGAGATTTCGGACTGGGATACAATGAGCAGTTCTTC,CSARDFGLGYNEQFF
NA,TRBJ2-6,NA,TRBV11-2,TGTGCCAGCAGCCTCGTATACGTCGGACCTGGGGCCAACGTCCTGACTTTC,CASSLVYVGPGANVLTF
NA,TRBJ2-5,NA,TRBV6-1,TGTGCCAGCAGTGATGTCGCTTCTTGGCCCGAGACCCAGTACTTC,CASSDVASWPETQYF
NA,TRBJ1-6,few,TRBV9,TGTGCCAGCAGCGCCAGACGTACAGGCGAACCCCTCCACTTT,CASSARRTGEPLHF
NA,TRBJ2-7,NA,TRBV4-1,TGCGCCAGCAGCCAAAAAGGGGGAGGGGGCTACAATGAGCAGTACTTC,CASSQKGGGGYNEQYF
TRBD1,TRBJ2-7,few,TRBV10-2,TGCGCCAGCAGTGTCGGGACAGGGGAAGGCGAGCAGTACTTC,CASSVGTGEGEQYF
TRBD2,TRBJ2-3,once,TRBV11-1,TGTGCCAGCAGGTACCCACGGATAGCGGGAGCTGCAGATACGCAGTATTTT,CASRYPRIAGAADTQYF
TRBD1,TRBJ1-2,NA,TRBV10-2,TGCGCCGAACTGAGGGACAGGGGGCAAAGGTGCTACACCTTC,CAELRDRGQRCYTF
TRBD2,TRBJ2-3,few,TRBV4-3,TGCGCCAGCAGCCAAGCCGGACTAGCGGGGGGGCCAACAGATACGCAGTATTTT,CASSQAGLAGGPTDTQYF
NA,TRBJ2-3,NA,TRBV6-2/TRBV6-3,TGTGCCAGCAGTTACTCGAAACCAGATACGCAGTATTTT,CASSYSKPDTQYF
TRBD2,TRBJ2-1,many,TRBV6-1,TGTGCCAGCAGCGCGATAGCGGGGGGCTCCTACAATGAGCAGTTCTTC,CASSAIAGGSYNEQFF
NA,TRBJ1-4,once,TRBV10-3,TGTGCCATCAGTGAGTCACGGGGGGCAGTCGAAAAACTGTTTTTT,CAISESRGAVEKLFF
NA,TRBJ1-2,NA,TRBV7-8,TGTGCCAGCAGCTTAGCAGTTACAGGGAGGGTCGCTGGCTACACCTTC,CASSLAVTGRVAGYTF
TRBD1,TRBJ1-2,NA,TRBV27,TGTGCCAGCAGTCCCAGGGGGATAGGGACGCTTAACTATGGCTACGCCTTC,CASSPRGIGTLNYGYAF
NA,TRBJ2-2,NA,TRBV12-3/TRBV12-4,TGTGCCAGCAGTCCACTAGAATATGACACCGGGGAGCTGTTTTTT,CASSPLEYDTGELFF
NA,TRBJ2-3,NA,TRBV10-3,TGTGCCATCAGTGAGAGGGGGTTTGGGGGGGGGAGCACAGATACGCAGTATTTT,CAISERGFGGGSTDTQYF
NA,TRBJ2-3,NA,TRBV12-1,TGTGCCAGCAACCCCCAAGGACTAGCGGAAACAGATACGCAGTATTTT,CASNPQGLAETDTQYF
NA,TRBJ1-3,many,TRBV29-1,TGCAGCGTTGAGACCAGGACAGCCTCTGGAAACACCATATATTTT,CSVETRTASGNTIYF
NA,TRBJ1-5,few,TRBV6-5,TGTGCCAGCAGTTACTCGACACATAGCAATCAGCCCCAGCATTTT,CASSYSTHSNQPQHF
TRBD2,TRBJ2-5,NA,TRBV5-6,TGTGCCAGCAGCCTCGGGACTACCAAGACCCAGTACTTC,CASSLGTTKTQYF
NA,TRBJ1-1,NA,TRBV30,TGTGCCTGGAGTGTAGGGGTGGAAGCTTTCTTT,CAWSVGVEAFF
NA,TRBJ2-7,NA,TRBV28,TGTGCCAGCAGTTTGGTAGGGCCTAGTTCCCACGAGCAGTACTTC,CASSLVGPSSHEQYF
NA,TRBJ1-5,NA,TRBV2,TGTGCCAGCAACCGGGATCAAACCAATCAGCCCCAGCATTTT,CASNRDQTNQPQHF
NA,TRBJ1-2,NA,TRBV29-1,TGCAGCGTTGTGTCGATGGGGGCGTCCGGCTACACCTTC,CSVVSMGASGYTF